The T cell receptor beta chain described here comes from a study of blood T cell repertoires in COVID-19. Study background: Samples came from the United States, Italy and Spain, spanning acute and convalescent COVID-19.

Original data processing: The assay estimated nucleated cells by amplifying reference gene primers. The method was immunoSEQ multiplex PCR; TCRdb's version includes in-frame clones alone and lacks a portion of them. V, J and clone size are those of that table, while D and trimming were read from the DNA. The sample carries fewer than 250,000 clones, roughly four fifths recorded once. Trimming removed 5 bases at V and 5 bases at J, with 18 bases between. The CDR3 has 14 amino acids. The germline CDR1 and CDR2 sequences are SQVTM and ANQGSEA. There are a few counts of this clone. Input material: peripheral blood. V and J are TRBV29-1 and TRBJ1-1, with D possibly TRBD1 on 6 matching bases. The TCR was taken from a woman aged 70-85 years with acute or convalescent COVID-19. The chain's CDR3 is CSVNLGQGFTEAFF. The DNA for the CDR3 is TGCAGCGTTAACCTGGGGCAGGGGTTTACTGAAGCTTTCTTT.